Listed below are T cell receptor beta chains from one sample, sequenced in a study. TCRdb reprocessed the RT-PCR reads via MiXCR and lists one record per CDR3 protein. The sample shows about 680,000 distinct CDR3 sequences, 13% to 15% of them seen only once. Sequenced material: memory CD4+ T cells from blood. The receptor set was obtained from a female donor in good health, serving as a healthy control. The CDR3 runs from the conserved cysteine through the conserved F or W. Fields, in order: J gene, clone size, D gene, V gene, CDR3 protein, CDR3 DNA. D genes are given only for firm matches. A row's size may be missing; if present it is once, few, many or a size class.

>TRBJ2-1|few|-|TRBV3-1
CASSQYRGYNEQFF
TGTGCCAGCAGCCAATACCGGGGGTACAATGAGCAGTTCTTC
>TRBJ2-2|-|-|TRBV7-2
CASSPRGIYTGELFF
TGTGCCAGCAGCCCCCGGGGGATATACACCGGGGAGCTGTTTTTT
>TRBJ2-1|few|TRBD2|TRBV10-3
CANQWTSGRALDEQFF
TGTGCCAACCAGTGGACTAGCGGGAGGGCCCTGGATGAGCAGTTCTTC
>TRBJ2-3|-|-|TRBV9
CASSPGRGAVADTQYF
TGTGCCAGCAGCCCAGGCCGGGGGGCGGTAGCAGATACGCAGTATTTT
>TRBJ1-2|-|-|TRBV28
CAINGGFDYGYTF
TGTGCCATAAACGGGGGTTTTGACTATGGCTACACCTTC
>TRBJ2-1|many|TRBD2|TRBV6-2/TRBV6-3
CASSLGRPVYNEQFF
TGTGCCAGCAGTCTCGGGAGGCCCGTCTACAATGAGCAGTTCTTC
>TRBJ2-1|-|TRBD2|TRBV4-2
CASSAIQVAGFNEQFF
TGTGCCAGCAGCGCGATCCAAGTAGCGGGATTCAATGAGCAGTTCTTC
>TRBJ1-1|few|-|TRBV20-1
CSAARRTALNTEAFF
TGCAGTGCAGCAAGAAGGACGGCCCTGAACACTGAAGCTTTCTTT
>TRBJ2-1|-|TRBD2|TRBV7-2
CASSFSGRLSSYNEQFF
TGTGCCAGCAGTTTTAGCGGGAGGCTGAGCTCCTACAATGAGCAGTTCTTC
>TRBJ2-7|-|-|TRBV5-6
CASSTPGDSRDEQYF
TGTGCCAGCAGCACCCCCGGGGACTCACGGGACGAGCAGTACTTC
>TRBJ2-7|-|TRBD1|TRBV14
CASSQAGTGREQYF
TGTGCCAGCAGCCAAGCCGGGACAGGGCGAGAGCAGTACTTC
>TRBJ2-1|-|-|TRBV30
CAWSVGVRGVNEQFF
TGTGCCTGGAGTGTAGGAGTCCGAGGGGTGAATGAGCAGTTCTTC
>TRBJ1-2|few|-|TRBV4-2
CASSQGGLDGYTF
TGTGCCAGCAGCCAAGGGGGTCTTGATGGCTACACCTTC
>TRBJ2-7|few|-|TRBV24-1
CATSRAATYEQYF
TGTGCCACCAGTAGGGCGGCAACCTACGAGCAGTACTTC
>TRBJ1-2|many|TRBD1|TRBV15
CATSSRQGDYGYTF
TGTGCCACCAGCAGCAGACAGGGAGACTATGGCTACACCTTC
>TRBJ2-5|-|TRBD2|TRBV4-1
CASSQDIASGTQYF
TGCGCCAGCAGCCAAGATATAGCTAGCGGGACCCAGTACTTC
>TRBJ2-1|many|-|TRBV15
CATSRDVNNEQFF
TGTGCCACCAGCAGAGATGTGAACAATGAGCAGTTCTTC
>TRBJ1-5|few|-|TRBV7-8
CASSLSTDSNQPQHF
TGTGCCAGCAGCTTATCGACAGATAGCAATCAGCCCCAGCATTTT
>TRBJ2-7|many|TRBD2|TRBV27
CATRTSGTYEQYF
TGTGCCACCCGGACTAGCGGAACCTACGAGCAGTACTTC
>TRBJ2-5|many|-|TRBV6-4
CASSEDLGETQYF
TGTGCCAGCAGTGAGGATCTGGGGGAGACCCAGTACTTC
>TRBJ2-1|few|-|TRBV12-3/TRBV12-4
CASSAASPRSYNEQFF
TGTGCCAGCAGTGCGGCGTCACCTCGCTCCTACAATGAGCAGTTCTTC
>TRBJ2-1|-|TRBD2|TRBV5-1
CASSRRPAGEDEQFF
TGCGCCAGCAGCCGCCGGCCGGCGGGAGAAGATGAGCAGTTCTTC
>TRBJ2-3|many|-|TRBV5-1
CASSRGSYTDTQYF
TGCGCCAGCAGCCGGGGTTCCTACACAGATACGCAGTATTTT
>TRBJ2-4|few|-|TRBV12-3/TRBV12-4
CASSFEGGNIQYF
TGTGCCAGCAGTTTTGAGGGGGGAAACATTCAGTACTTC
>TRBJ2-3|few|-|TRBV7-2
CASSFTVDTQYF
TGTGCCAGCAGCTTCACCGTTGATACGCAGTATTTT